Presented here are 22 T cell receptor beta chains from one specimen sequenced in a study of vaccination and CD4 T cells after COVID-19. Treatment described: roughly ten-day PBMC culture with coronavirus spike peptide pools or control peptides (ViraFEST assay). At the Johns Hopkins FTIC core, DNA taken from cultured CD4+ T cells was sequenced by way of the Oncomine TCR Beta short-read assay. TCRdb itself ran the PCR reads through MiXCR, one entry per CDR3 protein. This sample carries about 20,000 distinct CDR3 sequences, just under 55% of them seen once, and the ten largest clones take around 16%. The antigens of these receptors remain unknown. Sequencing was performed on CD4+ T cells from blood, cultured in vitro. The origin of the receptors is a human donor who had recovered from COVID-19.

The chain carries TRBV27 and TRBJ1-2; D perhaps matches TRBD1 (6 bases). The V end lost 2 bases, the J end lost 5 bases, and 12 bases lay between the germline ends. Germline CDR1 MNHEY, CDR2 SMNVEV (reference sequence). The CDR3 runs to 14 residues. The CDR3 loop is CASSLRWDTYGYTF. CDR3 DNA sequence: TGTGCCAGCAGTTTAAGATGGGACACGTATGGCTACACCTTC.

In this sample, this clonotype turned up once. This chain joins TRBV14 and TRBJ1-1; D uncertain. Deletions cut 4 bases from V and 2 bases from J, with 8 bases between. CDR1 and CDR2 from the germline V gene are SGHDN and FVKESK. The CDR3 runs to 13 residues. The CDR3 spells CASSRVDNTEAFF. DNA for the CDR3: TGTGCCAGCAGCCGGGTGGACAACACTGAAGCTTTCTTT.

The rearrangement links TRBV6-1 to TRBJ2-7; a possible D gene is TRBD2 (6 bases). The germline CDR1 and CDR2 sequences are MNHNS and SASEGT. This CDR3 is built from 14 residues. V was pared by 5 bases and J by 5 bases, with 16 bases between. The CDR3 spells CASSKRFGRNEQYF. As DNA, the CDR3 is TGTGCCAGCAGTAAAAGGTTTGGGAGGAACGAGCAGTACTTC.

This chain connects TRBV20-1 to TRBJ1-1, with D tentatively TRBD1 (5 bases). V was pared by 3 bases and J by 7 bases, with 15 bases between. Looked up from germline, CDR1 is DFQATT and CDR2 is SNEGSKA (reference sequence). The CDR3 is 13 residues long. DNA of the CDR3: TGCAGTGCTAGGAGGGGCGAAGAGGTTGAAGCTTTCTTT. This gives the protein CSARRGEEVEAFF.

A remark on this clonotype: Germline and junction disagree at one end, which may indicate a read error. The CDR3 DNA sequence: TGCGGCGTTGAGGGCGACGGATCCTACGAGCAGTACTTC. Encoded protein: CGVEGDGSYEQYF. The rearrangement joins TRBV29-1 to TRBJ2-7; TRBD2 might be the D (5 bases). The CDR3 loop spans 13 amino acids. CDR1 SQVTM and CDR2 ANQGSEA come from the germline V gene.

This clonotype was detected a few times. The chain carries TRBV7-6 and TRBJ1-5; 7 bases are shared with TRBD1. Per germline, CDR1 SGHVS and CDR2 FNYEAQ. The V and J ends lost 1 base and 3 bases, in that order; junction bases with no gene match: 6. The CDR3 loop spans 16 amino acids. The CDR3 region is CASSLERQGNNQPQHF. CDR3 DNA: TGTGCCAGCAGCTTAGAGAGACAGGGAAACAATCAGCCCCAGCATTTT.

The rearrangement uses TRBV20-1 and TRBJ1-6; 11 bases align to TRBD1. In germline, CDR1 is DFQATT, CDR2 SNEGSKA (reference sequence). CDR3 length equals 13 residues. V was clipped by 6 bases and J by 9 bases; unmatched bases: 4. CDR3 in DNA: TGCAGTGCCTGGACAGGGGGCAGTTCACCCCTCCACTTT. It encodes CSAWTGGSSPLHF.

This clonotype was found a few times. J is TRBJ1-1 and V is TRBV15, with D uncertain. The CDR3 loop spans 14 amino acids. The V end was cut by 0 bases, the J end by 4 bases, with 9 bases between. Germline CDR1 is LNHNV and CDR2 is YYDKDF (reference sequence). CDR3: CATSRDSATTEAFF. The CDR3 coding sequence is TGTGCCACCAGCAGAGATTCTGCGACCACTGAAGCTTTCTTT.

The CDR3 protein is CASRTWGHRVTDTQYF. CDR3 nucleotides: TGTGCCAGCAGGACCTGGGGACATAGGGTCACAGATACGCAGTATTTT. The chain carries TRBV6-1 and TRBJ2-3; weak D call: TRBD1 (6 bases). The CDR3 has 16 amino acids. Germline loops: CDR1 MNHNS, CDR2 SASEGT. Trimming took off 6 bases at V and 2 bases at J, with 18 bases between the two ends.

This clonotype was recorded a few times. The chain is built from TRBV19 and TRBJ2-7; 15 bases agree with TRBD2. The germline gives CDR1 LNHDA, CDR2 SQIVND (reference sequence). The CDR3 extends over 15 amino acids. The ends lost 7 bases at V and 2 bases at J; junction bases unmatched: 3. The CDR3 loop is CASMGLAGGPYEQYF. CDR3 DNA sequence: TGTGCCAGTATGGGACTAGCGGGAGGCCCCTACGAGCAGTACTTC.

This clonotype is termed medium-sized. The J gene is TRBJ2-3, the V gene TRBV6-4; 12 positions agree with TRBD2. CDR3 size: 16 residues. Unmatched junction bases numbered 5, after V lost 3 bases and J lost 4 bases. From germline, CDR1 is MRHNA and CDR2 SNTAGT. CDR3 nucleotides: TGTGCCAGCAGTGATTCGGCTAGCGGGGGGGCAGATACGCAGTATTTT. Protein: CASSDSASGGADTQYF.

The chain couples TRBV20-1 to TRBJ2-1; the D gene is possibly TRBD2 (6 bases). Germline CDR1 reads DFQATT; CDR2 reads SNEGSKA (reference sequence). The CDR3 is made up of 15 amino acids. V was trimmed by 6 bases and J by 0 bases, leaving 15 bases between them. The chain's CDR3 is CSAYGSGSSYNEQFF. The CDR3 coding sequence is TGCAGTGCCTACGGTAGCGGAAGCTCCTACAATGAGCAGTTCTTC.

The V and J genes are TRBV19 and TRBJ1-2, with 7 bases aligning to TRBD1. CDR3 length: 13 residues. Germline V gene data show CDR1 as LNHDA and CDR2 as SQIVND (reference sequence). The V segment lost 7 bases and the J segment 4 bases; nucleotides outside the gene matches: 6. The CDR3 DNA reads as TGTGCCAGTAATTCCAGGGGGAGCTATGGCTACACCTTC. Protein sequence: CASNSRGSYGYTF.

The genes are TRBV2 and TRBJ2-1; D is ambiguous. Between the trimmed V and J ends, which lost 5 bases and 7 bases, there was a span of 12 bases. This CDR3 comprises 13 residues. Germline-derived CDR1 and CDR2 are SNHLY and FYNNEI. CDR3 region: CASSPLLRNEQFF. The CDR3 DNA is TGTGCCAGCAGTCCACTGCTCAGGAATGAGCAGTTCTTC.

V and J are TRBV7-3 and TRBJ2-2; D not certain. Germline assignment: CDR1 SGHTA and CDR2 FQGTGA. The CDR3 consists of 14 residues. The V end was cut by 4 bases, the J end by 3 bases, with 9 bases between. The CDR3, as DNA: TGTGCCAGCAGCTCCCTTACCCACACCGGGGAGCTGTTTTTT. Its translation is CASSSLTHTGELFF.

This chain links TRBV2 with TRBJ2-2; 9 positions match TRBD1. Per germline, CDR1 SNHLY and CDR2 FYNNEI. V shed 4 bases, J shed 7 bases, and the junction held 4 bases outside the gene matches. The CDR3 extends over 14 amino acids. The CDR3 protein is CASSGGTGYGELFF. DNA for the CDR3: TGTGCCAGCAGTGGTGGGACAGGGTACGGGGAGCTGTTTTTT.

This sequence joins TRBV7-9 and TRBJ2-6; 10 bases agree with TRBD1. With V trimmed by 8 bases and J by 3 bases, 10 bases remained unmatched. Per the germline V gene, CDR1 is SEHNR and CDR2 is FQNEAQ (reference sequence). The CDR3 is made up of 17 amino acids. The CDR3 bases are TGTGCCAGCCAACCGGGACAGGGGACTGGTGGGGCCAACGTCCTGACTTTC. It specifies CASQPGQGTGGANVLTF.

The chain employs TRBV18 and TRBJ2-2; D may match TRBD1 or TRBD2 (5 bases each). Germline V gene data show CDR1 as KGHSH and CDR2 as LQKENI. The length of the CDR3 is 13 residues. The ends were cut back, 1 base at V and 7 bases at J, with 7 bases in the middle. The CDR3 nucleotides are TGTGCCAGCTCACCACGGGGGAGCGGGGAGCTGTTTTTT. This translates into CASSPRGSGELFF. The complete variable domain, with remaining parts taken from reference TRBV18 and TRBJ2-2, reads NAGVMQNPRHLVRRRGQEARLRCSPMKGHSHVYWYRQLPEEGLKFMVYLQKENIIDESGMPKERFSAEFPKEGPSILRIQQVVRGDSAAYFCASSPRGSGELFFGEGSRLTVL.

The CDR3 nucleotides are TGTGCCAGCAGCCTCATAAGGGGCGGGCGAGAGACCCAGTACTTC. Residues: CASSLIRGGRETQYF. The J gene is TRBJ2-5, the V gene TRBV3-1; perhaps D is TRBD1 or TRBD2 (5 bases each). CDR1 LGHDT and CDR2 YNNKEL come from the germline V gene (reference sequence). V lost 4 bases and J lost 4, with 16 bases in between. The CDR3 runs 15 residues.

The chain links TRBV18 to TRBJ1-5; D gene uncertain. Trimming stripped 2 bases from V and 1 base from J, with 3 bases between. Germline assignment: CDR1 KGHSH and CDR2 LQKENI. This CDR3 has 13 residues. The CDR3 region is CASSPGSNQPQHF. The CDR3 region has the DNA TGTGCCAGCTCACCAGGCAGCAATCAGCCCCAGCATTTT.

V usage is TRBV5-1 and J usage is TRBJ2-3; D not resolved. The V and J ends lost 5 bases and 3 bases respectively, with 7 bases between them. Per germline, CDR1 SGHRS and CDR2 YFSETQ. The CDR3 is made up of 12 amino acids. In DNA form, the CDR3 reads TGCGCCAGCAGGCCGTCGACAGATACGCAGTATTTT. The encoded protein is CASRPSTDTQYF.

This chain joins TRBV28 and TRBJ2-5; D is perhaps TRBD1 or TRBD2 (5 bases each). Per germline, CDR1 MDHEN and CDR2 SYDVKM. The CDR3 length is 17 residues. V lost 2 bases to trimming and J lost 4 bases, with 20 bases between them. The CDR3: CASSLISPGRSTETQYF. The CDR3 DNA reads as TGTGCCAGCAGTTTAATTTCCCCGGGACGGTCGACAGAGACCCAGTACTTC.